The 18 T cell receptor beta chains below all came from one sample that was sequenced in a study of T cell changes during pregnancy in multiple sclerosis. Method: immunoSEQ multiplex PCR; TCRdb's copy keeps in-frame clones and lacks some. The profile covers around 100,000 clones, with 85% to 95% appearing a single time and more than 0.85% taken by the ten largest. The sample here was peripheral blood, taken after pregnancy. The receptors originated from a female donor with multiple sclerosis, enrolled in a pregnancy study.

The gene calls are TRBV5-4 and TRBJ2-1; TRBD2 aligns across 10 bases. V dropped 0 bases and J dropped 8; count of bases not matched to a gene: 5. The CDR3 length is 15 residues. CDR1 is SGHNT and CDR2 is YYREEE in the germline V gene (reference sequence). The CDR3 bases are TGTGCCAGCAGCTTGGAAGCGGGGGGGCCCCATGAGCAGTTCTTC. Encoded protein: CASSLEAGGPHEQFF.

V gene TRBV19 combines with J gene TRBJ2-7, with 7 nucleotides matching TRBD1. With V trimmed by 0 bases and J by 1 base, 3 bases remained unmatched. The V gene's germline CDR1 is LNHDA and CDR2 SQIVND (reference sequence). The CDR3 sequence is 15 residues long. The CDR3 bases are TGTGCCAGTAGTATAGAAGGGACAGCTTCCTACGAGCAGTACTTC. It specifies CASSIEGTASYEQYF. Based on the CDR3 plus reference TRBV19 and TRBJ2-7, the full variable domain is DGGITQSPKYLFRKEGQNVTLSCEQNLNHDAMYWYRQDPGQGLRLIYYSQIVNDFQKGDIAEGYSVSREKKESFPLTVTSAQKNPTAFYLCASSIEGTASYEQYFGPGTRLTVT.

Only one count was recorded for this clone. In nucleotides, the CDR3 is TGTGCCAGCAGCCACACGGGGGAAAAACTGTTTTTT. This encodes CASSHTGEKLFF. The V and J genes are TRBV7-9 and TRBJ1-4; D is unclear. V was cut by 5 bases and J by 8 bases, with 9 bases left in between. The CDR3 is made up of 12 amino acids. Germline V gene lookup returns CDR1 SEHNR and CDR2 FQNEAQ (reference sequence).

This clone occurred a few times. The V gene is TRBV4-2, the J gene TRBJ2-3; 8 nucleotides agree with TRBD2. V gave up 2 bases and J gave up 5 bases; unmatched junction bases: 6. Germline V lookup: CDR1 LGHNA, CDR2 YNFKEQ. This CDR3 is built from 15 residues. The CDR3 protein is CASSQLSGGLDTQYF. CDR3 in DNA: TGTGCCAGCAGCCAACTCAGCGGGGGTTTAGATACGCAGTATTTT.

The CDR3 loop is CASSLAGGGYGYTF. CDR3 nucleotide sequence: TGCGCCAGCAGCTTGGCCGGGGGAGGCTATGGCTACACCTTC. The chain links TRBV5-1 to TRBJ1-2; D perhaps matches TRBD1 (5 bases). CDR1 SGHRS and CDR2 YFSETQ come from the germline V gene. The CDR3 sequence is 14 residues long. The germline V and J ends were trimmed by 0 bases and 4 bases, with 10 bases remaining between them. The full variable domain, its missing parts supplied by reference TRBV5-1 and TRBJ1-2, is KAGVTQTPRYLIKTRGQQVTLSCSPISGHRSVSWYQQTPGQGLQFLFEYFSETQRNKGNFPGRFSGRQFSNSRSEMNVSTLELGDSALYLCASSLAGGGYGYTFGSGTRLTVV.

The chain carries TRBV9 and TRBJ2-3; 12 nucleotides line up with TRBD2. CDR1 is SGDLS and CDR2 is YYNGEE in the germline V gene. The CDR3 is made up of 20 amino acids. The trim removed 4 bases at V and 7 bases at J, leaving 22 bases unmatched. DNA of the CDR3: TGTGCCAGCAGCTCCCGGACAGGGAAATCTAGCGGGGGGGCCTTGAATACGCAGTATTTT. It specifies CASSSRTGKSSGGALNTQYF.

This chain uses TRBV5-1 with TRBJ1-1; 7 bases are shared with TRBD1. The CDR3 runs to 15 residues. V trimming: 4 bases; J trimming: 4 bases; junction bases outside the gene matches: 10. Per the germline V gene, CDR1 is SGHRS and CDR2 is YFSETQ. The CDR3 spells CASSPTDRVSTEAFF. The CDR3 DNA reads as TGCGCCAGCAGCCCCACCGACAGGGTCAGCACTGAAGCTTTCTTT.

The chain carries TRBV11-2 and TRBJ1-2, with D possibly being TRBD1 (5 bases). This CDR3 is 13 amino acids long. From germline, CDR1 is SGHAT and CDR2 FQNNGV. V gave up 1 base and J gave up 3 bases, with 6 bases separating them. CDR3 DNA sequence: TGTGCCAGCAGCTTAGGGGGGGACTATGGCTACACCTTC. Protein sequence: CASSLGGDYGYTF.

This clone has a handful of counts. The chain combines TRBV5-1 with TRBJ1-1; the match to TRBD1 covers 7 bases. Per germline, CDR1 SGHRS and CDR2 YFSETQ. The length of the CDR3 is 15 residues. Trimming removed 0 bases from V and 3 bases from J; junction bases left unmatched: 5. CDR3 DNA sequence: TGCGCCAGCAGCTTGGCGGGACAGACTCACACTGAAGCTTTCTTT. It specifies CASSLAGQTHTEAFF.

This rearrangement joins TRBV6-4 to TRBJ2-3; maybe TRBD2 (6 bases). Germline values: CDR1 MRHNA, CDR2 SNTAGT. The CDR3 sequence is 11 residues long. V was clipped by 10 bases and J by 6 bases, with 11 bases between them. For the CDR3, the DNA is TGTGCCACCTCACGGGGGGATACGCAGTATTTT. Amino acids: CATSRGDTQYF.

The V and J genes are TRBV19 and TRBJ1-2; 9 nucleotides match TRBD1. The ends lost 7 bases at V and 0 bases at J; junction bases unmatched: 6. Germline V gene data show CDR1 as LNHDA and CDR2 as SQIVND (reference sequence). This CDR3 has 15 amino acids. The CDR3 spells CASTDRTGANYGYTF. The CDR3 DNA sequence: TGTGCCAGTACCGACCGGACAGGGGCTAACTATGGCTACACCTTC.

The chain links TRBV11-1 to TRBJ2-1; the D is unclear. V lost 1 base, J lost 0 bases, and 10 bases lay in between. The CDR3 has 16 residues. CDR1 and CDR2 (germline): SGHAT, FQDESV (reference sequence). The CDR3 region has the DNA TGTGCCAGCAGCTTAGAATCCCCGAGCTCCTACAATGAGCAGTTCTTC. It yields the protein CASSLESPSSYNEQFF.

The chain couples TRBV7-2 to TRBJ1-5; no firm D call. This CDR3 spans 15 amino acids. Trimming cost V 5 bases and J 4 bases, with 15 bases left between them. Germline V gives CDR1 SGHTA, CDR2 FQGNSA. As DNA, the CDR3 is TGTGCCAGCAGCCCCAACCCAGATCCTAATCAGCCCCAGCATTTT. Translation gives CASSPNPDPNQPQHF.

V usage is TRBV7-2 and J usage is TRBJ1-4, with D unclear. The CDR3 contains 14 residues. Per germline, CDR1 SGHTA and CDR2 FQGNSA. Trimming removed 1 base at V and 7 bases at J, with 10 bases between. This chain's CDR3 is CASSLGGVGEKLFF. The CDR3 DNA follows: TGTGCCAGCAGCTTAGGAGGCGTGGGTGAAAAACTGTTTTTT.

The V gene is TRBV2, the J gene TRBJ2-7, with 8 bases that match TRBD1. This CDR3 contains 13 residues. Germline CDR1 reads SNHLY; CDR2 reads FYNNEI. The ends lost 7 bases at V and 5 bases at J; junction bases unmatched: 7. Here the CDR3 reads CASIEDRVDEQYF. The CDR3 DNA reads TGTGCCAGCATAGAGGACAGGGTGGACGAGCAGTACTTC. The whole variable domain, filled in from reference TRBV2 and TRBJ2-7, reads EPEVTQTPSHQVTQMGQEVILRCVPISNHLYFYWYRQILGQKVEFLVSFYNNEISEKSEIFDDQFSVERPDGSNFTLKIRSTKLEDSAMYFCASIEDRVDEQYFGPGTRLTVT.

The chain joins TRBV28 to TRBJ2-3; tentative D call: TRBD2 (6 bases). V was clipped by 5 bases and J by 1 base, with 7 bases between them. CDR1 MDHEN and CDR2 SYDVKM come from the germline V gene. The CDR3 consists of 13 residues. CDR3 residues: CASSSGRTDTQYF. The CDR3 DNA sequence: TGTGCCAGCAGTAGCGGGCGCACAGATACGCAGTATTTT. Filled out from reference TRBV28 and TRBJ2-3, the complete variable domain reads DVKVTQSSRYLVKRTGEKVFLECVQDMDHENMFWYRQDPGLGLRLIYFSYDVKMKEKGDIPEGYSVSREKKERFSLILESASTNQTSMYLCASSSGRTDTQYFGPGTRLTVL.

In its sample, this clone was seen once. The chain combines TRBV19 with TRBJ1-6, with 12 bases identical to TRBD1. J lost 5 bases, V lost 6 bases, and 5 bases had no gene match. Germline CDR1 LNHDA, CDR2 SQIVND (reference sequence). The CDR3 covers 16 residues. The CDR3 DNA reads TGTGCCAGTAGGGGACAGGGGGCTTTGAATAATTCACCCCTCCACTTT. Protein: CASRGQGALNNSPLHF.

The rearrangement links TRBV9 to TRBJ1-1; a possible D gene is TRBD1 (6 bases). Trimming cost V 0 bases and J 3 bases, with 15 bases left between them. The CDR3 runs 16 residues. Germline loops: CDR1 SGDLS, CDR2 YYNGEE. As DNA, the CDR3 is TGTGCCAGCAGCGTAGGAGGGGGGGTGAGAGACACTGAAGCTTTCTTT. Amino acid sequence: CASSVGGGVRDTEAFF.